This T cell receptor (beta chain) was identified in a study of blood T cells in healthy people across ages. Study-level background: T cells yielded about one barcoded beta molecule per two cells through template switching. General study results and limits: Per million T cells, TCR beta diversity dropped roughly linearly as age increased. Whereas aged donors had fewer naive CD4+ cells, long-lived donors had more of them and higher diversity. Investigators treated diversity estimates from one million T cells as underestimates.

PCR was performed a second time for roughly 7 to 11 cycles using a sample-barcoded 5' primer and a J-beta primer mix. TCRdb recomputed calls from the 5' RACE reads with MiXCR, one row per CDR3 protein. The data hold about 1,500,000 distinct CDR3 sequences, with 40% to 50% observed a single time. Note on this clonotype: Its target is unknown.

The CDR3 covers 14 residues. Trimming cost V 3 bases and J 5 bases; bases outside gene matches: 3. Germline V gene sequence: CDR1 LNHDA, CDR2 SQIVND (reference sequence). V and J are TRBV19 and TRBJ2-1; 8 positions agree with TRBD2. The sample comprised blood. This clonotype was obtained from a woman between 18 and 30 years old in good health. The CDR3 DNA follows: TGTGCCAGTAGTATGGGACTAGGAAACAATGAGCAGTTCTTC. It codes for CASSMGLGNNEQFF.